These T cell receptor beta chains were read from a single sample in a study of identifying expanded T cells in peripheral blood. Produced via immunoSEQ multiplex PCR; TCRdb's table is partial and in-frame only. The table has about 82,000 clones, 80% to 90% seen once. The sample taken for sequencing was blood. These receptors were taken from a person aged 18 to 75 in good health. The CDR3 runs from the conserved cysteine through the conserved F or W. D genes are given only for firm matches. A row's size may be missing; if present it is once, few, many or a size class.

D | J | size | V | CDR3 | DNA
. | TRBJ2-7 | . | TRBV2 | CASQWRIASYEQYF | TGTGCCAGCCAGTGGCGGATAGCCTCCTACGAGCAGTACTTC
TRBD1 | TRBJ1-4 | few | TRBV19 | CASSIPIRSDRGEEKLFF | TGTGCCAGTAGTATACCAATCCGATCCGACAGGGGAGAAGAAAAACTGTTTTTT
. | TRBJ2-2 | . | TRBV11-3 | CASSLRPSGELFF | TGTGCCAGCAGCTTAAGGCCATCCGGGGAGCTGTTTTTT
. | TRBJ1-1 | . | TRBV30 | CAWAPGGNTEAFF | TGTGCCTGGGCCCCCGGTGGGAACACTGAAGCTTTCTTT
. | TRBJ2-2 | . | TRBV5-1 | CASSPLGRNTGELFF | TGCGCCAGCAGCCCCCTAGGTAGGAACACCGGGGAGCTGTTTTTT
. | TRBJ2-5 | . | TRBV4-2 | CASSQGGTGQETQYF | TGTGCCAGCAGCCAAGGTGGGACGGGGCAAGAGACCCAGTACTTC
. | TRBJ2-7 | once | TRBV11-2 | CASSSIKGGNWAYEQYF | TGTGCCAGCAGCTCTATTAAGGGGGGGAATTGGGCCTACGAGCAGTACTTC
TRBD1 | TRBJ2-1 | once | TRBV6-5 | CASATGGAYNEQFF | TGTGCCAGCGCAACAGGGGGCGCCTACAATGAGCAGTTCTTC
. | TRBJ1-2 | . | TRBV7-8 | CASSWGSTGGYTF | TGTGCCAGCAGCTGGGGATCGACGGGTGGTTACACCTTC
. | TRBJ1-1 | . | TRBV4-1 | CASSQGQVNTEAFF | TGCGCCAGCAGCCAGGGACAAGTTAACACTGAAGCTTTCTTT
. | TRBJ1-3 | . | TRBV19 | CASSIEKGGNHSGNTIYF | TGTGCCAGTAGTATAGAAAAAGGGGGAAACCACTCTGGAAACACCATATATTTT
. | TRBJ2-1 | . | TRBV20-1 | CSAGEQFF | TGCAGTGCTGGAGAGCAGTTCTTC
. | TRBJ1-1 | . | TRBV20-1 | CSARRDTEAFF | TGCAGTGCCCGGAGGGACACTGAAGCTTTCTTT
. | TRBJ2-5 | . | TRBV4-1 | CASSQGLQETQYF | TGCGCCAGCAGCCAAGGACTTCAAGAGACCCAGTACTTC
. | TRBJ2-5 | . | TRBV9 | CASSTSGTMQETQYF | TGTGCCAGCAGCACGAGCGGCACGATGCAAGAGACCCAGTACTTC
. | TRBJ1-2 | . | TRBV5-1 | CASSLAGSDYGYTF | TGCGCCAGCAGCTTGGCGGGGTCGGACTATGGCTACACCTTC
. | TRBJ1-1 | . | TRBV5-1 | CASSRGGNTEAFF | TGCGCCAGCAGCCGTGGGGGGAACACTGAAGCTTTCTTT
TRBD1 | TRBJ1-2 | . | TRBV19 | CASSTAGTGNGYTF | TGTGCCAGTAGTACCGCCGGGACAGGGAATGGCTACACCTTC
. | TRBJ2-7 | . | TRBV7-8 | CASSLGLGAGEQYF | TGTGCCAGCAGCTTAGGTCTAGGGGCGGGGGAGCAGTACTTC
. | TRBJ2-5 | once | TRBV5-4 | CASSGNKGQETQYF | TGTGCCAGCAGCGGTAATAAGGGCCAAGAGACCCAGTACTTC
. | TRBJ1-2 | . | TRBV29-1 | CSVEGGRVHGYTF | TGCAGCGTTGAAGGGGGCAGGGTTCATGGCTACACCTTC
. | TRBJ1-5 | few | TRBV19 | CASLKGGSGQPQHF | TGTGCCAGTCTTAAGGGGGGCAGTGGACAGCCCCAGCATTTT
TRBD2 | TRBJ2-3 | . | TRBV5-5 | CASSWGTSGRSTDTQYF | TGTGCCAGCAGCTGGGGGACTAGCGGGCGTAGCACAGATACGCAGTATTTT
TRBD1 | TRBJ2-7 | . | TRBV7-9 | CASSPPGQGEQYF | TGTGCCAGCAGCCCACCGGGACAGGGTGAGCAGTACTTC
TRBD1 | TRBJ1-2 | once | TRBV2 | CASSTGQNYGYTF | TGTGCCAGCAGTACGGGACAGAACTATGGCTACACCTTC
. | TRBJ1-6 | . | TRBV30 | CAWGRSYNSPLHF | TGTGCCTGGGGGAGATCCTATAATTCACCCCTCCACTTT
. | TRBJ2-7 | . | TRBV19 | CASSMARQPEQYF | TGTGCCAGTAGTATGGCGAGGCAACCCGAGCAGTACTTC
. | TRBJ1-1 | . | TRBV7-6 | CASSLYTGFTEAFF | TGTGCCAGCAGCTTATACACAGGGTTCACTGAAGCTTTCTTT
. | TRBJ1-5 | . | TRBV7-9 | CASSLDSQPQHF | TGTGCCAGCAGCTTAGATTCTCAGCCCCAGCATTTT
. | TRBJ1-5 | . | TRBV5-6 | CASSLGAQTQPQHF | TGTGCCAGCAGCTTGGGGGCTCAAACTCAGCCCCAGCATTTT
TRBD2 | TRBJ2-1 | . | TRBV10-2 | CATAPSGGASEQFF | TGCGCCACCGCACCTAGCGGGGGGGCCTCTGAGCAGTTCTTC
. | TRBJ1-4 | . | TRBV10-1 | CASSGPLREKLFF | TGCGCCAGCAGTGGGCCCCTACGGGAAAAACTGTTTTTT
TRBD2 | TRBJ2-7 | . | TRBV5-4 | CASSPRTSGGSYEQYF | TGTGCCAGCAGCCCGCGGACTAGCGGGGGTTCCTACGAGCAGTACTTC
. | TRBJ2-7 | . | TRBV6-5 | CASRSGTVGLYEQYF | TGTGCCAGCAGGTCCGGGACGGTGGGGCTCTACGAGCAGTACTTC
TRBD2 | TRBJ2-3 | . | TRBV10-3 | CAISAGLAGTTDTQYF | TGTGCCATCAGTGCCGGGCTAGCGGGAACAACAGATACGCAGTATTTT
. | TRBJ1-3 | . | TRBV30 | CAWSYLRGARGNTIYF | TGTGCCTGGAGTTACCTACGGGGAGCGAGAGGAAACACCATATATTTT
TRBD1 | TRBJ2-3 | . | TRBV4-1 | CASSQGTGERWYTQYF | TGCGCCAGCAGCCAAGGGACAGGGGAACGTTGGTATACGCAGTATTTT
. | TRBJ2-7 | few | TRBV4-1 | CASSPALGSWYEQYF | TGTGCCAGCAGCCCCGCTCTGGGAAGCTGGTACGAGCAGTACTTC
. | TRBJ2-6 | . | TRBV7-6 | CASSFSGSVGANVLTF | TGTGCCAGCAGCTTCTCCGGAAGCGTGGGGGCCAACGTCCTGACTTTC
. | TRBJ1-2 | . | TRBV21-1 | CASSRGVGATGGYTF | TGTGCCAGCAGCCGGGGGGTCGGGGCGACGGGTGGCTACACCTTC
TRBD1 | TRBJ1-3 | . | TRBV5-5 | CASSQRTGNYGNTIYF | TGTGCCAGCAGCCAGCGGACAGGGAATTATGGAAACACCATATATTTT
. | TRBJ2-3 | few | TRBV9 | CASSVGGVGTDTQYF | TGTGCCAGCAGCGTAGGGGGTGTTGGCACAGATACGCAGTATTTT
. | TRBJ2-3 | once | TRBV9 | CASSVDPLTDTQYF | TGTGCCAGCAGCGTAGATCCCTTAACAGATACGCAGTATTTT
. | TRBJ2-1 | . | TRBV7-3 | CASSPTDDYNEQFF | TGTGCCAGCAGCCCTACGGACGACTACAATGAGCAGTTCTTC
TRBD1 | TRBJ1-2 | . | TRBV15 | CATSRDLQGAQRYGYTF | TGTGCCACCAGCAGAGACTTACAGGGGGCGCAACGCTATGGCTACACCTTC
. | TRBJ2-5 | . | TRBV10-1 | CASSESPGAQETQYF | TGCGCCAGCAGTGAGTCTCCTGGGGCCCAAGAGACCCAGTACTTC
. | TRBJ1-1 | . | TRBV6-1 | CASSVHVGGSLEAFF | TGTGCCAGCAGTGTTCACGTGGGCGGAAGCCTTGAAGCTTTCTTT
TRBD2 | TRBJ2-3 | few | TRBV15 | CATSRDRLAGAPDTQYF | TGTGCCACCAGCAGAGATCGGCTAGCGGGAGCCCCAGATACGCAGTATTTT
TRBD1 | TRBJ1-3 | . | TRBV18 | CASSPPWDRGSGNTIYF | TGTGCCAGCTCACCACCGTGGGACAGGGGGTCTGGAAACACCATATATTTT
. | TRBJ2-7 | . | TRBV10-2 | CASSNEPTYEQYF | TGCGCCAGCAGTAATGAACCGACGTACGAGCAGTACTTC